The 18 T cell receptor beta chains below were found in one sample sequenced in a study of blood T cell repertoires in COVID-19. Sequencing used immunoSEQ multiplex PCR; TCRdb keeps in-frame clones, though not all of them. The top ten clones hold approximately 5% of a sample with about 250,000 clones, roughly 80% of them seen once. Sequencing was carried out using peripheral blood. These receptors were collected from a woman of 80 years or more with active or convalescent COVID-19.

This chain connects TRBV5-4 to TRBJ2-7; the match to TRBD1 covers 7 bases. CDR3 length: 13 amino acids. Germline V lookup: CDR1 SGHNT, CDR2 YYREEE (reference sequence). V lost 1 base to trimming and J lost 2 bases; unmatched junction nucleotides: 0. This chain's CDR3 is CASSLTGAYEQYF. Written as DNA, the CDR3 is TGTGCCAGCAGCTTGACAGGGGCCTACGAGCAGTACTTC.

The J gene is TRBJ2-5, the V gene TRBV6-1; D possibly corresponds to TRBD1 (6 bases). Trimming removed 2 bases from V and 4 bases from J, with 11 bases in between. This CDR3 contains 14 residues. Germline V gene sequence: CDR1 MNHNS, CDR2 SASEGT. In DNA, the CDR3 is TGTGCCAGCAGTGAAAAAGGGGGTAGAGAGACCCAGTACTTC. Translating it yields CASSEKGGRETQYF.

The rearrangement uses TRBV7-9 and TRBJ1-6; weak D call: TRBD1 (6 bases). Germline CDR1 is SEHNR and CDR2 is FQNEAQ (reference sequence). V was pared by 4 bases and J by 7 bases, with 14 bases between. The CDR3 is 15 amino acids. DNA of the CDR3: TGTGCCAGCAGCTGGAGACAGGAACAAAATTCACCCCTCCACTTT. It encodes CASSWRQEQNSPLHF.

This sequence joins TRBV19 and TRBJ1-5, with a tentative D call TRBD1 (5 bases). V lost 7 bases and J lost 0, with 13 bases in between. Per germline, CDR1 LNHDA and CDR2 SQIVND (reference sequence). There are 15 residues in the CDR3. For the CDR3, the DNA is TGTGCCAGTACCTCGGGGGGATTTAGCAATCAGCCCCAGCATTTT. Its protein product is CASTSGGFSNQPQHF.

CDR3 loop: CASRTQGDTGELFF. The CDR3 DNA reads TGTGCCAGCAGGACACAGGGGGACACCGGGGAGCTGTTTTTT. This chain joins TRBV6-5 and TRBJ2-2, with 8 positions matching TRBD1. The CDR3 is made up of 14 amino acids. In germline, CDR1 is MNHEY, CDR2 SVGAGI. J was trimmed by 3 bases and V by 6 bases; bases with no gene match: 3.

The chain links TRBV5-1 to TRBJ1-3, with a tentative D call TRBD1 (5 bases). The V and J ends lost 0 bases and 2 bases respectively, with 12 bases between them. Germline CDR1 is SGHRS and CDR2 is YFSETQ. The CDR3 contains 16 residues. CDR3 loop: CASSLAGGVAGNTIYF. The CDR3 DNA reads as TGCGCCAGCAGCTTGGCCGGGGGGGTAGCTGGAAACACCATATATTTT.

The CDR3 DNA is TGTGCCAGCTCACTTAGGGCCCTTGAGGGTTCTGAAGCTTTCTTT. This gives the protein CASSLRALEGSEAFF. V is TRBV18 and J is TRBJ1-1; D gene ambiguous. From germline, CDR1 is KGHSH and CDR2 LQKENI. Trimming cost V 4 bases and J 6 bases, with 18 bases left between them. This CDR3 comprises 15 residues.

This CDR3 reads CASSEAGGRNGELFF. CDR3 nucleotides: TGTGCCAGCAGTGAAGCTGGGGGCCGGAACGGGGAGCTGTTTTTT. The chain combines TRBV6-1 with TRBJ2-2; a possible D gene is TRBD1 (6 bases). The germline CDR1 and CDR2 sequences are MNHNS and SASEGT. There are 15 residues in the CDR3. Trimming cost V 0 bases and J 7 bases, with 12 bases left between them.

The chain uses TRBV28 and TRBJ1-6; D is ambiguous. Trimming stripped 6 bases from V and 10 bases from J, with 16 bases between. In germline, CDR1 is MDHEN, CDR2 SYDVKM. CDR3 length: 14 amino acids. CDR3 nucleotides: TGTGCCAGCAGCTACTGGAGGGTGGGATCACCCCTCCACTTT. Its protein is CASSYWRVGSPLHF. The full variable domain, its missing parts supplied by reference TRBV28 and TRBJ1-6, is DVKVTQSSRYLVKRTGEKVFLECVQDMDHENMFWYRQDPGLGLRLIYFSYDVKMKEKGDIPEGYSVSREKKERFSLILESASTNQTSMYLCASSYWRVGSPLHFGNGTRLTVT.

This clone was seen once. The CDR3 sequence is CAISEFRTEDEQYF. The DNA of the CDR3 is TGTGCCATCAGTGAGTTCCGGACAGAGGACGAGCAGTACTTC. The chain combines TRBV10-3 with TRBJ2-7, with a possible D match to TRBD1 (6 bases). Germline CDR1 reads ENHRY; CDR2 reads SYGVKD. V was trimmed by 1 base and J by 5 bases, leaving 12 bases between them. The CDR3 has 14 residues.

The chain joins TRBV6-2 or TRBV6-3 to TRBJ1-2; the D gene is possibly TRBD1 (6 bases). This CDR3 is built from 14 residues. Looked up from germline, CDR1 is MNHEY and CDR2 is SVGEGT. Trimming stripped 2 bases from V and 4 bases from J, with 11 bases between. CDR3 sequence (DNA): TGTGCCAGCAGTTACGGAACAGGGAGCTATGGCTACACCTTC. Protein sequence: CASSYGTGSYGYTF.

The J gene is TRBJ1-6, the V gene TRBV3-1 (or the pseudogene TRBV3-2); D not resolved. CDR1 is LGHDT and CDR2 is YNNKEL in the germline V gene (reference sequence). The CDR3 has 14 residues. Trimming left V 4 bases short and J 9 bases short, with 13 bases between. Here the CDR3 reads CASSPRSSSSPLHF. The CDR3 coding sequence is TGTGCCAGCAGCCCAAGGAGTTCCAGTTCACCCCTCCACTTT.

The chain has TRBV9 and TRBJ1-1; D is unresolved. The CDR3 contains 15 residues. Trimming stripped 1 base from V and 0 bases from J, with 10 bases between. CDR1 is SGDLS and CDR2 is YYNGEE in the germline V gene. For the CDR3, the DNA is TGTGCCAGCAGCGTACCCAACAGACTGAACACTGAAGCTTTCTTT. As protein: CASSVPNRLNTEAFF.

The count of this clone is one. V usage is TRBV12-3 or TRBV12-4 and J usage is TRBJ1-2; D unclear. The CDR3 is made up of 13 amino acids. The ends were cut back, 5 bases at V and 6 bases at J, with 13 bases in the middle. The CDR3 sequence: CASSPLVTDGYTF. The CDR3, as DNA: TGTGCCAGCAGTCCCCTTGTAACTGATGGCTACACCTTC.

V usage is TRBV5-1 and J usage is TRBJ2-1; 9 nucleotides agree with TRBD1. After removal of 2 bases from V and 2 bases from J, the junction contained 8 bases not matched to a gene. The CDR3 sequence is 17 residues long. Germline CDR1 SGHRS, CDR2 YFSETQ. CDR3 bases: TGCGCCAGCAGCTTTATGACAGGGGGTGGGACCTACAATGAGCAGTTCTTC. As protein: CASSFMTGGGTYNEQFF.

The J gene is TRBJ1-5, the V gene TRBV20-1; 7 bases match TRBD1. Losses at the gene ends were 3 bases for V and 4 bases for J; bases not matched to a gene: 3. This CDR3 region has 13 residues. CDR1 and CDR2 (germline): DFQATT, SNEGSKA (reference sequence). The CDR3 is CSASGDSNQPQHF. The DNA for the CDR3 is TGCAGTGCTAGTGGGGACAGTAATCAGCCCCAGCATTTT.

The chain has TRBV3-1 (or the pseudogene TRBV3-2) and TRBJ2-1; perhaps TRBD1 as D (5 bases). The length of the CDR3 is 16 residues. Germline CDR1 reads LGHDT; CDR2 reads YNNKEL (reference sequence). Trimming stripped 1 base from V and 6 bases from J, with 16 bases between. CDR3 nucleotide sequence: TGTGCCAGCAGCCAAGTCAGTATGGGGCTTAGCAATGAGCAGTTCTTC. Amino acid sequence: CASSQVSMGLSNEQFF.

The rearrangement links TRBV5-1 to TRBJ1-5; D is unresolved. This CDR3 contains 15 residues. Germline values: CDR1 SGHRS, CDR2 YFSETQ. V dropped 5 bases and J dropped 4 bases, with 16 bases sitting between them. Written as DNA, the CDR3 is TGCGCCAGCAGTCCCGGCACGGGTTCTAATCAGCCCCAGCATTTT. Residues: CASSPGTGSNQPQHF.